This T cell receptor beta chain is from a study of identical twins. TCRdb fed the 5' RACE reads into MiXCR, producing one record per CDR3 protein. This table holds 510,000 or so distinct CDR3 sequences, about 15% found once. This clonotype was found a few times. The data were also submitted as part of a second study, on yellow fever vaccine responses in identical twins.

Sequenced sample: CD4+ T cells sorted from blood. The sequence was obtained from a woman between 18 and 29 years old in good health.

DNA for the CDR3: TGTGCCAGCAGCGAGCGGGAGGGCCGTCCCAATGAGCAGTTCTTC. This codes for CASSEREGRPNEQFF. This sequence joins TRBV6-1 and TRBJ2-1; 10 nucleotides agree with TRBD2. V gave up 6 bases and J gave up 6 bases; unmatched junction bases: 8. CDR1 is MNHNS, CDR2 SASEGT, per germline. This CDR3 contains 15 residues.